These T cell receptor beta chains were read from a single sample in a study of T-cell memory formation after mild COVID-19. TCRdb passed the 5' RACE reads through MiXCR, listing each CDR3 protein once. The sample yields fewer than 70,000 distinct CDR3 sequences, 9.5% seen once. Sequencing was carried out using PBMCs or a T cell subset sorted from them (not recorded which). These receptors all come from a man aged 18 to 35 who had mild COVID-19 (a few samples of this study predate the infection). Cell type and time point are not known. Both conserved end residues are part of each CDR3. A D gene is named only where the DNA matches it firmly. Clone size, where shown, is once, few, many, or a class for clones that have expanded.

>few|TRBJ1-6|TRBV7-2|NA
TGTGCCAGCAGCAACGATTCACCCCTCCACTTT
CASSNDSPLHF
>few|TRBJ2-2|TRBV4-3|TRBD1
TGCGCCAGCAGCCAAGAAATCGTCAGGGGGCTAGCCAACACCGGGGAGCTGTTTTTT
CASSQEIVRGLANTGELFF
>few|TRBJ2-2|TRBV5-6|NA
TGTGCCAGCAGCGGTGACAGGACCATTTACACCGGGGAGCTGTTTTTT
CASSGDRTIYTGELFF
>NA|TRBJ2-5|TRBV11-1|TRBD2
TGTGCCAGCATCGAATCTTCTAGCGGAGAGACCCAGTACTTC
CASIESSSGETQYF
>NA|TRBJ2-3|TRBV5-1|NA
TGCGCCAGCAGGGAGAACGTAGATACGCAGTATTTT
CASRENVDTQYF
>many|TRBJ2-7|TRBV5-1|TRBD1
TGCGCCAGCAGCATCAAGGGACAGGGTCAGTACGAGCAGTACTTC
CASSIKGQGQYEQYF
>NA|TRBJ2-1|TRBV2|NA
TGTGCCAGCAATAGTGAGCAGTTCTTC
CASNSEQFF
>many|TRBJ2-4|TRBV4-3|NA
TGCGCCAGCAGCCAAGATTCAAACATTCAGTACTTC
CASSQDSNIQYF
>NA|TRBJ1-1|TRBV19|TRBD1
TGTGCCAGTAAACACGGACAGGGGGCAACTGAAGCTTTCTTT
CASKHGQGATEAFF
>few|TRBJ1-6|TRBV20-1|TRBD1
TGCAGTGCTAGAGGGACAGGGAATTCACCCCTCCACTTT
CSARGTGNSPLHF
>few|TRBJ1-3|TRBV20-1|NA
TGCAGTGCTAGCCAGTCCGGAAACACCATATATTTT
CSASQSGNTIYF
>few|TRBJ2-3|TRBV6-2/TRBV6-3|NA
TGTGCCAGCAGAAGGTTCTCAGGGATCACAGATACGCAGTATTTT
CASRRFSGITDTQYF
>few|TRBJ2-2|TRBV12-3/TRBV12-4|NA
TGTGCCAGCAGCTCGATAATGGGGGCCGGGGAGCTGTTTTTT
CASSSIMGAGELFF
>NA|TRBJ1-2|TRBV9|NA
TGTGCCAGCAGCGCTTCCGGGACCTCCGATAGCTACACCTTC
CASSASGTSDSYTF
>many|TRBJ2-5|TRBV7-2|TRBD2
TGTGCCAGCAGTTTCCAGCGGGGTCAAGAGACCCAGTACTTC
CASSFQRGQETQYF
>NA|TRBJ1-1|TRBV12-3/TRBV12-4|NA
TGTGCCAGCAGTTACGCAGGGGCCACTGAAGCTTTCTTT
CASSYAGATEAFF
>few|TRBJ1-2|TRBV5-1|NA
TGCGCCAGCAGCTTGGGAGCAGGGACCTATGGCTACACCTTC
CASSLGAGTYGYTF
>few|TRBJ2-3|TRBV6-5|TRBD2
TGTGCCAGCAGGCTTAGCGGGGGGGCATCAGATACGCAGTATTTT
CASRLSGGASDTQYF
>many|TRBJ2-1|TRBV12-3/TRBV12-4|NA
TGTGCCAGCAGTTTAATGGGCGAGCAGTTCTTC
CASSLMGEQFF
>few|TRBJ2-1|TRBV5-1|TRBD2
TGCGCCAGCAGCCCTGGCCCTAGCGGGGAGCAGTTCTTC
CASSPGPSGEQFF
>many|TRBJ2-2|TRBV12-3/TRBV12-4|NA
TGTGCCAGCAGTTACCCTCCCGCGGGCTCGAACACCGGGGAGCTGTTTTTT
CASSYPPAGSNTGELFF
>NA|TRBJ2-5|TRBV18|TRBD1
TGTGCCAGCTCACCAAGACAGGGGGCTCGGGAGACCCAGTACTTC
CASSPRQGARETQYF
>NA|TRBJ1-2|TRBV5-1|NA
TGCGCCAGCAGCTTGGTTGGGGACTATGGCTACACCTTC
CASSLVGDYGYTF
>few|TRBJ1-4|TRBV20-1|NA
TGCAGTGCTAGTTCACCGGACAACGCAAAACTGTTTTTT
CSASSPDNAKLFF
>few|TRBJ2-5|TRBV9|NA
TGTGCCAGCAGCGCCGCCCCACGGGAGACCCAGTACTTC
CASSAAPRETQYF
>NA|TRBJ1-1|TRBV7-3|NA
TGTGCCAGCAGCCCCTCCCCAAAGGGGACTGAAGCTTTCTTT
CASSPSPKGTEAFF
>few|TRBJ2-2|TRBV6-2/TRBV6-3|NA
TGTGCCAGCAGTAATCCTCCCGGGACCGGGGAGCTGTTTTTT
CASSNPPGTGELFF
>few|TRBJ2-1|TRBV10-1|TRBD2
TGCGCCAGCAGTGAGGTAGCGGGGGGGGAGCAGTTCTTC
CASSEVAGGEQFF
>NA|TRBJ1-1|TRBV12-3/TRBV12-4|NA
TGTGCCAGCAGTTTAGGGGGTAGGGGCACTGAAGCTTTCTTT
CASSLGGRGTEAFF
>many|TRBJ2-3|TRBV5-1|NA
TGCGCCAGCAGCGACCAGGGAGTTGGGTCCGCAGATACGCAGTATTTT
CASSDQGVGSADTQYF
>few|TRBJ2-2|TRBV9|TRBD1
TGTGCCAGCAGCGTAGAAGGACAGGGGCTTAACACCGGGGAGCTGTTTTTT
CASSVEGQGLNTGELFF
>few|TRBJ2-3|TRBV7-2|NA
TGTGCCAGCAGCTACCGGGGGAATACAGATACGCAGTATTTT
CASSYRGNTDTQYF
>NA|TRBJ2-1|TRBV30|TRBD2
TGTGCCTGGAGTGGGGGGGGGAATGAGCAGTTCTTC
CAWSGGGNEQFF
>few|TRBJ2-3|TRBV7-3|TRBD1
TGTGCCAGCAGCCGACAGGGACGCACAGATACGCAGTATTTT
CASSRQGRTDTQYF
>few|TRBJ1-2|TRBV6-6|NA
TGTGCCAGCAGCCCGGCCTCGGTTTGGGGCTACACCTTC
CASSPASVWGYTF
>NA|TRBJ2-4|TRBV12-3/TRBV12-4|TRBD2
TGTGCCAGCAGCTTCTGGAGGGGACTAGCGGCCAAAAACATTCAGTACTTC
CASSFWRGLAAKNIQYF
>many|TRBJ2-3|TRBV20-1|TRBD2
TGCAGTGCTCCGACTAGCGGACCCACAGATACGCAGTATTTT
CSAPTSGPTDTQYF
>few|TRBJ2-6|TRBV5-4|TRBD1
TGTGCCAGCAGCCTTGACAGGGCTGGGGCCAACGTCCTGACTTTC
CASSLDRAGANVLTF
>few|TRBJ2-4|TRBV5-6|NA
TGTGCCAGCAGCTTGGGGTACAAAAACATTCAGTACTTC
CASSLGYKNIQYF
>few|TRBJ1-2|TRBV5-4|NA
TGTGCCAGCAGCTGGGGGACAAATGGCTACACCTTC
CASSWGTNGYTF
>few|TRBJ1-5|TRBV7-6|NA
TGTGCCAGCAGCCCCCCAGGGGATAATCAGCCCCAGCATTTT
CASSPPGDNQPQHF
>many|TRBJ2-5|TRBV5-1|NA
TGCGCCAGCAGCTTGGTTGCGGGGAAAGAGACCCAGTACTTC
CASSLVAGKETQYF
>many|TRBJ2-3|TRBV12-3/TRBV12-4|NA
TGTGCCAGCAGTTTAGGGCAGGGATTGACACATTTT
CASSLGQGLTHF
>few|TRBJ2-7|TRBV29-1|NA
TGCAGCGTTATCGGCCAGTCTCTCTACGAGCAGTACTTC
CSVIGQSLYEQYF
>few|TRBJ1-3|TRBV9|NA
TGTGCCAGCAGCCCATTCGAGGGGAGCTCTGGAAACACCATATATTTT
CASSPFEGSSGNTIYF
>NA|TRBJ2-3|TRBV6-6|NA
TGTGCCAGCAGTTACGGAACTAGATTCACAGATACGCAGTATTTT
CASSYGTRFTDTQYF
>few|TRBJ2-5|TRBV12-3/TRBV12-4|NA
TGTGCCAGCAGTTCCGGGGGACACCAAGAGACCCAGTACTTC
CASSSGGHQETQYF
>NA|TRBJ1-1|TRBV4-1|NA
TGCGCCAGCAGCCAAGAACGGCAGGCCCCCGCCGGGGATGCTTTCTTT
CASSQERQAPAGDAFF
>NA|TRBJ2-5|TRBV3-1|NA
TGTGCCAGCAGCTACCGGGACGGGGGGACCCAGTACTTC
CASSYRDGGTQYF
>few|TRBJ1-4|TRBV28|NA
TGTGCCAGCAGTACCCGGTGGGGCAGCCTGGATGAAAAACTGTTTTTT
CASSTRWGSLDEKLFF
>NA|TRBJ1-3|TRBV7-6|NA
TGTGCCAGCAGCTTCTCCGGGACGCTGAGCTCTGGAAACACCATATATTTT
CASSFSGTLSSGNTIYF
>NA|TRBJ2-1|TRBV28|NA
TGTGCCAGCAGTCCCCGTGGGGCGGGCAGCTCCTACAATGAGCAGTTCTTC
CASSPRGAGSSYNEQFF
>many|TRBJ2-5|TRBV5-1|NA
TGCGCCAGCAGCGCGGAGGTGGAGACCCAGTACTTC
CASSAEVETQYF
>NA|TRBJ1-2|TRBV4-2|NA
TGTGCCAGCAGCCAGGAGACTACCCGGACGGGGGGTTATGGCTACACCTTC
CASSQETTRTGGYGYTF
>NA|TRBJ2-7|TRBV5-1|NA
TGCGCCAGCAGCTTGATCCCGGCTGCCTACGAGCAGTACTTC
CASSLIPAAYEQYF
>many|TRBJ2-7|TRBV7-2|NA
TGTGCCAGCAGCTTTTATGGTGCTTCCTACGAGCAGTACTTC
CASSFYGASYEQYF
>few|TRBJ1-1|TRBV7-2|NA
TGTGCCAGCAGCTTTTTGGGGCTAGTGGACACTGAAGCTTTCTTT
CASSFLGLVDTEAFF
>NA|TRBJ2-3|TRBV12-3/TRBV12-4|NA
TGTGCCAGCGCCTCTTTGGGCACAGATACGCAGTATTTT
CASASLGTDTQYF
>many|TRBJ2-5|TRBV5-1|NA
TGCGCCAGCAGCTTAGGGTGGCAAGAGACCCAGTACTTC
CASSLGWQETQYF